These 21 T cell receptor beta chains were sequenced from one sample in a study of tumor and adjacent non-tumor tissue in lung cancer. TCRbeta libraries were built with three rounds of nested PCR, modified from ARM-PCR. MiXCR, applied by TCRdb to the multiplex PCR reads, yields one record per CDR3 protein. The sample carries 75,000 to 100,000 distinct CDR3 sequences, approximately 65% recorded once. RNA was extracted from bulk tissue without any cell sorting. Sequencing was carried out using lung tumor tissue. Every receptor here comes from a man between 60 and 75 years old with non-small cell lung cancer.

Remarks on this clonotype: A junction boundary mismatches the germline segment, possibly from a read error. The V and J genes are TRBV4-1 and TRBJ1-5, with D perhaps TRBD1 (5 bases). CDR1 MGHRA and CDR2 YSYEKL come from the germline V gene. The CDR3 consists of 16 residues. CDR3 sequence: CASSQDLDSARQPQHF. The CDR3 DNA follows: TGCGCCAGCAGCCAAGATCTTGACAGTGCTAGACAGCCCCAGCATTTC.

V gene TRBV4-1 combines with J gene TRBJ1-2, with 8 bases identical to TRBD1. CDR1 and CDR2 from the germline V gene are MGHRA and YSYEKL. This CDR3 is built from 17 residues. The J segment lost 13 bases and the V segment lost 1 base, leaving 20 bases of the junction unmatched. The CDR3 bases are TGCGCCAGCAGCCAAGGCATGGGGACAGGATGGTTAAAGTGCTGCACCTTC. Translating it yields CASSQGMGTGWLKCCTF.

On this clonotype: An end of the junction does not agree with germline; a read error may underlie this. The chain carries TRBV6-6 and TRBJ2-3; perhaps D is TRBD1 or TRBD2 (6 bases each). This CDR3 has 17 amino acids. In germline, CDR1 is MNHNY, CDR2 SVGAGI (reference sequence). As DNA, the CDR3 is TGTGCCAGCAGTTACGGGGAGGACAGTTTCTACAGAGATACGCAGCGTTTT. Its protein is CASSYGEDSFYRDTQRF.

To note about this clonotype: At one of its ends the junction is not consistent with the germline gene, which may arise from a read error. V and J are TRBV7-8 and TRBJ1-5; weak D call: TRBD1 (5 bases). The V gene's germline CDR1 is SGHVS and CDR2 FQNEAQ. The CDR3 loop spans 16 amino acids. The CDR3 coding sequence is TGCGACAGCAGCTTAGACGGCAGTTGTTCAAGGCAGCCCCAGCATTTT. Amino acids: CDSSLDGSCSRQPQHF. The full variable domain, with the rest looked up from reference TRBV7-8 and TRBJ1-5, is GAGVSQSPRYKVAKRGQDVALRCDPISGHVSLFWYQQALGQGPEFLTYFQNEAQLDKSGLPSDRFFAERPEGSVSTLKIQRTQQEDSAVYLCDSSLDGSCSRQPQHFGDGTRLSIL.

The chain employs TRBV29-1 and TRBJ1-2; D gene uncertain. This CDR3 contains 16 residues. Germline lookup yields CDR1 SQVTM and CDR2 ANQGSEA. In nucleotides, the CDR3 is TGCAGTGTTATCCCCTATCAATCCTCGGGAGAAGATGGCTACACCTTC. Translated, it gives CSVIPYQSSGEDGYTF.

This clonotype came up once. This clone may be a read error of a much larger clone one base away. The V call is TRBV20-1, the J call TRBJ2-5; D gene unclear. CDR1 DFQATT and CDR2 SNEGSKA come from the germline V gene (reference sequence). There are 11 residues in the CDR3. V lost 5 bases to trimming and J lost 2 bases, with 6 bases between them. The CDR3 DNA sequence: TGCAGTGCTGGGCAACAAGAGACCCAGTACTTC. This codes for CSAGQQETQYF.

Notes on this clonotype: This is likely a read error, given that the CDR3 carries no conserved phenylalanine or tryptophan at its end. It is unclear where the CDR3 begins or ends on the DNA, so no DNA is shown, and the CDR3 is as TCRdb lists it. This chain uses TRBV6-5 with TRBJ2-1; the table's D call, TRBD1, was not checked against the DNA. Germline assignment: CDR1 MNHEY and CDR2 SVGAGI. The CDR3 is 17 residues long, counting both termini. The CDR3 is CASSYSGGSGIGNEQLI.

This clonotype has more than one count but fewer than ten. One end of the junction fails to match germline, which may point to a read error. V gene TRBV11-2 combines with J gene TRBJ2-1, with D unclear. The V gene's germline CDR1 is SGHAT and CDR2 FQNNGV. The CDR3 totals 14 residues. This CDR3 reads CASSLGKGSSEHFF. The DNA of the CDR3 is TGTGCCAGCAGCTTAGGTAAGGGTAGTAGTGAGCACTTCTTC. Together with reference TRBV11-2 and TRBJ2-1, the CDR3 gives the full variable domain: EAGVAQSPRYKIIEKRQSVAFWCNPISGHATLYWYQQILGQGPKLLIQFQNNGVVDDSQLPKDRFSAERLKGVDSTLKIQPAKLEDSAVYLCASSLGKGSSEHFFGPGTRLTVL.

In this sample, this clonotype turned up a few times. The chain couples TRBV14 to TRBJ1-1, with D unresolved. CDR3 length equals 13 residues. Trimming cost V 2 bases and J 4 bases, with 8 bases left between them. Germline assignment: CDR1 SGHDN and CDR2 FVKESK. The CDR3 nucleotides are TGTGCCAGCAGCCAACAAGGGAGCACTGAAGCTTTCTTT. It is translated as CASSQQGSTEAFF.

A note on this clonotype: Being one base from a much bigger clone, this may be a read error. J is TRBJ1-5 and V is TRBV6-2 or TRBV6-3; 7 positions match TRBD1. Germline-derived CDR1 and CDR2 are MNHEY and SVGEGT. V lost 7 bases to trimming and J lost 6 bases; unmatched junction nucleotides: 6. The CDR3 contains 13 residues. CDR3 coding DNA: TGTGCCAGCACTGACAGGGTGATTCAGCCCCAGCATTTT. Residues: CASTDRVIQPQHF.

Concerning this clonotype itself: An end of the junction does not agree with germline; a read error may underlie this. The V gene is TRBV6-1, the J gene TRBJ2-7; a weak D match, TRBD2 (6 bases). Germline loops: CDR1 MNHNS, CDR2 SASEGT. The CDR3 sequence is 16 residues long. The CDR3 sequence is CASSVAFFGGAYEQYF. The CDR3 DNA reads TGTGCCAGCAGTGTAGCGTTTTTCGGGGGAGCCTACGAGCAATACTTC.

Concerning this clonotype itself: The junction departs from germline at one end; a sequencing error may be responsible. This chain connects TRBV6-1 to TRBJ1-1, with D perhaps TRBD1 (5 bases). The CDR3 sequence is 14 residues long. From germline, CDR1 is MNHNS and CDR2 SASEGT. DNA of the CDR3: TGTGCCAACAGTGAAATCAGGGTAGCGACTGAAGCTTTCTTT. Its protein product is CANSEIRVATEAFF.

As to this clonotype: Since the CDR3 does not end with the conserved phenylalanine or tryptophan, this likely comes from a read error. The V gene is TRBV20-1, the J gene TRBJ2-3; D unresolved. Trimming pared 8 bases from V and 1 base from J, leaving 16 bases between. The CDR3 spans 14 residues. The germline V gene has CDR1 DFQATT and CDR2 SNEGSKA (reference sequence). CDR3 nucleotides: TGCAGTTTGTATAGGCTAGGGCGCACAGATACGCAGTATTAT. The encoded protein is CSLYRLGRTDTQYY.

Note on this clonotype: One end of the junction varies from germline; a read error may be responsible. The J gene is TRBJ2-7, the V gene TRBV29-1, with TRBD2 as a possible D gene (6 bases). The CDR3 runs to 14 residues. Germline V gene data show CDR1 as SQVTM and CDR2 as ANQGSEA. The CDR3 region is CGVGRTTGEDEQYF. The CDR3 DNA reads TGCGGCGTTGGACGGACTACGGGTGAGGACGAGCAGTACTTC.

Points on this clonotype: Germline and junction disagree at one end, which may indicate a read error. The genes are TRBV6-2 or TRBV6-3 and TRBJ2-1; D is possibly TRBD1 (5 bases). This CDR3 is 11 amino acids long. The germline V gene encodes CDR1 MNHEY and CDR2 SVGEGT. CDR3 bases: TGTGACATCTCCACGGACAATGAGCAGTCCTTC. Protein: CDISTDNEQSF.

This sequence joins TRBV11-3 and TRBJ2-1; the D gene could be TRBD1 or TRBD2 (5 bases each). Germline-derived CDR1 and CDR2 are SGHNT and YENEEA. The CDR3 has 13 amino acids. V lost 10 bases and J lost 7, with 17 bases in between. The CDR3 nucleotides read TGTGCCACCAGTGAGGGGAGCGCTAATGAGCAGTTCTTC. Translating gives CATSEGSANEQFF.

About this clonotype: At one boundary the junction diverges from the germline segment, which might be a read error. The chain is built from TRBV4-3 and TRBJ2-3; D uncertain. This CDR3 has 15 residues. The germline V gene encodes CDR1 LGHNA and CDR2 YSLEER. In nucleotides, the CDR3 is TGCGCCAGCAACCAAGGATTGGCTTGGGCAGATACGCAGTATTTC. Encoded protein: CASNQGLAWADTQYF.

This clonotype has only a few counts. The chain links TRBV20-1 to TRBJ1-1; D is uncertain. This CDR3 comprises 14 residues. V lost 1 base and J lost 4, with 13 bases in between. The germline V gene encodes CDR1 DFQATT and CDR2 SNEGSKA (reference sequence). This CDR3 is CSARAGSWGTEAFF. The CDR3, as DNA: TGCAGTGCTAGAGCTGGCTCCTGGGGCACTGAAGCTTTCTTT.

Comments on this clonotype: Since a much larger clone is just one base distant, this may be a read error. The chain employs TRBV7-8 and TRBJ2-5, with 7 bases fitting TRBD2. J lost 5 bases, V lost 5 bases, and 14 bases had no gene match. Germline CDR1 and CDR2: SGHVS and FQNEAQ. CDR3 size: 16 residues. CDR3: CASSPEGGKTWETQYF. In nucleotides, the CDR3 is TGTGCCAGCAGCCCCGAGGGAGGGAAGACATGGGAGACCCAGTACTTC.

This clonotype was detected ten times or more. CDR3 nucleotide sequence: TGTGCCAGCAGCCAGGACAACCGAGGGAGTGAGACCCAGTACTTC. Encoded protein: CASSQDNRGSETQYF. The chain carries TRBV11-2 and TRBJ2-5; D may correspond to TRBD1 or TRBD2 (5 bases each). The CDR3 loop spans 15 amino acids. V gave up 5 bases and J gave up 5 bases, with 18 bases separating them. The V gene's germline CDR1 is SGHAT and CDR2 FQNNGV.

Details on this clonotype: This may stem from a read error, because a much larger clone lies one nucleotide away. V and J are TRBV13 and TRBJ2-1, with 7 bases fitting TRBD1. The CDR3 runs 15 residues. V was pared by 5 bases and J by 3 bases, with 7 bases of the junction left unmatched. Germline V CDR1 and CDR2: PRHDT, FYEKMQ (reference sequence). The DNA of the CDR3 is TGTGCCAGCAGCCCAGGACAGGACATCTACAATGAGCAGTTCTTC. Translating gives CASSPGQDIYNEQFF.